These 6 T cell receptor beta chains share one sample of origin, sequenced in a study of regulatory T cells in long-lasting Graves disease. Combining iRepertoire HTBI primers with Arm-PCR of CDR3 regions, the authors built TCR beta libraries. TCRdb re-derived calls from the multiplex PCR reads in MiXCR, one entry per CDR3 protein. This sample has 450,000 to 600,000 distinct CDR3 sequences; roughly 13% occur once, and the top ten carry more than 8.5%. Time point: newly diagnosed GD, antithyroid drugs for less than 3 months. Construction of the TCR library relied on RNA isolated from PBMCs. This sample also appeared in a second study, on T cells in Graves' hyperthyroidism and ophthalmopathy.

The starting material was peripheral blood mononuclear cells (PBMCs), obtained at new diagnosis, from a patient treated with antithyroid drugs. The origin of the receptors is a man younger than 45 with Graves disease.

This clonotype was recorded at least ten times. V usage is TRBV6-2 or TRBV6-3 and J usage is TRBJ2-1, with D possibly being TRBD2 (5 bases). Between the trimmed V and J ends, which lost 7 bases and 10 bases, there was a span of 17 bases. Germline CDR1 and CDR2: MNHEY and SVGEGT. CDR3 length: 13 amino acids. The CDR3 nucleotides are TGTGCCAGCAACCTAGCTAAGGAGTACGAGCAGTTCTTC. Residues: CASNLAKEYEQFF.

This clonotype came up a few times. The chain uses TRBV10-2 and TRBJ2-7, with TRBD2 matching over 9 bases. This CDR3 comprises 14 residues. Germline lookup yields CDR1 WSHSY and CDR2 SAAADI. The trim removed 2 bases at V and 3 bases at J, leaving 2 bases unmatched. The CDR3 spells CASSEVAGDYEQYF. As DNA, the CDR3 is TGCGCCAGCAGTGAGGTAGCGGGGGACTACGAGCAGTACTTC.

This clonotype was recorded at least ten times. V usage is TRBV5-1 and J usage is TRBJ2-7, with D perhaps TRBD2 (5 bases). The CDR3 spans 13 residues. Deletions cut 7 bases from V and 3 bases from J, with 14 bases between. Looked up from germline, CDR1 is SGHRS and CDR2 is YFSETQ. The CDR3 reads CASRASPHYEQYF. CDR3 in DNA: TGCGCCAGCCGCGCTAGCCCCCACTACGAGCAGTACTTC.

The chain employs TRBV28 and TRBJ2-7, with 11 positions matching TRBD2. Unmatched junction bases numbered 5, after V lost 5 bases and J lost 2 bases. From germline, CDR1 is MDHEN and CDR2 SYDVKM. The CDR3 is 15 residues long. The DNA for the CDR3 is TGTGCCAGCAGTAAGGGACTAGCGGAGACCTACGAGCAGTACTTC. Translation gives CASSKGLAETYEQYF.

This clonotype has at least ten counts. V and J are TRBV5-1 and TRBJ2-1; no reliable D call. Germline V gene sequence: CDR1 SGHRS, CDR2 YFSETQ. The V and J ends lost 0 bases and 4 bases respectively, with 8 bases between them. CDR3 length equals 14 residues. Here the CDR3 DNA reads TGCGCCAGCAGCTTGGACGTTGGATACAATGAGCAGTTCTTC. Translation: CASSLDVGYNEQFF.

This clonotype showed up many times. V and J are TRBV5-1 and TRBJ1-3; no clear D gene. CDR3 length: 12 amino acids. Germline values: CDR1 SGHRS, CDR2 YFSETQ. Trimming cost V 4 bases and J 3 bases, with 5 bases left between them. CDR3 coding DNA: TGCGCCAGCAGCGCGAATGGAAACACCATATATTTT. The encoded protein is CASSANGNTIYF.